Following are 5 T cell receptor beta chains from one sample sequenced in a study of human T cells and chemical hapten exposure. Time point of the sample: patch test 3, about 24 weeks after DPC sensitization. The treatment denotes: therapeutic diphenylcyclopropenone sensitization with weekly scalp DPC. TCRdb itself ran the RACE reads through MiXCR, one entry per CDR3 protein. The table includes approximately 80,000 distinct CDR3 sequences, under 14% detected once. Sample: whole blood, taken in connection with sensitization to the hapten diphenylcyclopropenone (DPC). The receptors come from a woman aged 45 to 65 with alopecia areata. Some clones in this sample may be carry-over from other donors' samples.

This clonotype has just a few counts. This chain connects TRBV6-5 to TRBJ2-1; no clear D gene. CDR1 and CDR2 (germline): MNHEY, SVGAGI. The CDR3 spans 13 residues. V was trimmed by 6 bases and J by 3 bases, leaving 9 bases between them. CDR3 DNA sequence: TGTGCCAGCAGCTCGCCGAGCTACAATGAGCAGTTCTTC. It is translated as CASSSPSYNEQFF.

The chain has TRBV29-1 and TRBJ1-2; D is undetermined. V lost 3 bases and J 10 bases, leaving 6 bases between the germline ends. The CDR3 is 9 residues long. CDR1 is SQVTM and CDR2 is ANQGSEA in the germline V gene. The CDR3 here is CSVDRHYTF. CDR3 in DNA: TGCAGCGTTGACAGGCACTACACCTTC.

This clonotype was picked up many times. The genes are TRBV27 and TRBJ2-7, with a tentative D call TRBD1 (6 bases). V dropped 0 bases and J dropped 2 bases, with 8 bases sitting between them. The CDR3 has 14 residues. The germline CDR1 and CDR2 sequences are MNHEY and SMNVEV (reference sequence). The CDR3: CASSLSQGTYEQYF. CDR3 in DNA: TGTGCCAGCAGTTTATCCCAGGGGACCTACGAGCAGTACTTC.

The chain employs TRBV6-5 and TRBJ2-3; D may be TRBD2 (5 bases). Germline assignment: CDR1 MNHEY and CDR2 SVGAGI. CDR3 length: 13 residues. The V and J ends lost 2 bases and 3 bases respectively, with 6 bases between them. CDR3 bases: TGTGCCAGCAGTTACCGGAGGACAGATACGCAGTATTTT. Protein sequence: CASSYRRTDTQYF.

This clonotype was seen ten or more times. The CDR3 spells CASSLELAGRSEQFF. The CDR3 nucleotides read TGCGCCAGCAGCTTGGAGCTAGCGGGGCGGAGTGAGCAGTTCTTC. The rearrangement links TRBV5-1 to TRBJ2-1, with 9 bases fitting TRBD2. V lost 0 bases and J lost 9; bases outside the gene matches: 7. The CDR3 runs 15 residues. Germline V gene data show CDR1 as SGHRS and CDR2 as YFSETQ.